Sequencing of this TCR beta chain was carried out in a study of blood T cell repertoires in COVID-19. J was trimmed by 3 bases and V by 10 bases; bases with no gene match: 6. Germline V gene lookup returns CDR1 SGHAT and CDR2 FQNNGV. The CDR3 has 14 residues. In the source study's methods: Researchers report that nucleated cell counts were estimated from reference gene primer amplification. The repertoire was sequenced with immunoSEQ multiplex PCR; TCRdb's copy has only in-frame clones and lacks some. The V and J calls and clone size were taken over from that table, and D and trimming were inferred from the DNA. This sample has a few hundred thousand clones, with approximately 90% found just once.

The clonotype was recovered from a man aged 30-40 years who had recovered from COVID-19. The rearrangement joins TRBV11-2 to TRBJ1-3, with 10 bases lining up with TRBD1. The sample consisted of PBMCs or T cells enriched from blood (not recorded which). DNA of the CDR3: TGTGCCATTTCCGGGACAGGGGATGGAAACACCATATATTTT. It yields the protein CAISGTGDGNTIYF. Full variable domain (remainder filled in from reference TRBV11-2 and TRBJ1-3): EAGVAQSPRYKIIEKRQSVAFWCNPISGHATLYWYQQILGQGPKLLIQFQNNGVVDDSQLPKDRFSAERLKGVDSTLKIQPAKLEDSAVYLCAISGTGDGNTIYFGEGSWLTVV.